This is a list of T cell receptor beta chains from one sample in a study of blood T cells in healthy people across ages. TCRdb independently ran MiXCR on the 5' RACE reads; one entry per CDR3 protein. The sample has about 1.8 million distinct CDR3 sequences, 49% seen once. The specimen was blood. These receptor sequences come from a woman between 35 and 50 years old in good health. Both conserved end residues are part of each CDR3. The order of the fields is J gene, clone size, V gene, D gene, CDR3 DNA, CDR3 protein. D genes are given only for firm matches. Clone size is stated in some rows and not others, as once, few, many or a class when expanded.

j_call: TRBJ2-5
clone_size: once
v_call: TRBV3-1
d_call: TRBD2
cdr3_nt: TGTGCCAGCAGCTCGACGGGGGGGAACCAAGAGACCCAGTACTTC
cdr3_aa: CASSSTGGNQETQYF

j_call: TRBJ1-5
clone_size: NA
v_call: TRBV20-1
d_call: NA
cdr3_nt: TGCAGTGCTCACTACCGGGGGAATCAGCCCCAGCATTTT
cdr3_aa: CSAHYRGNQPQHF

j_call: TRBJ2-1
clone_size: NA
v_call: TRBV20-1
d_call: NA
cdr3_nt: TGCAGTGCTAGAAGGGGGGTCGGTGAGGGGAGGGATGAGCAGTTCTTC
cdr3_aa: CSARRGVGEGRDEQFF

j_call: TRBJ2-3
clone_size: NA
v_call: TRBV6-4
d_call: TRBD1
cdr3_nt: TGTGCCAGCAGTGACTCCCAGGGGGTAAACACAGATACGCAGTATTTT
cdr3_aa: CASSDSQGVNTDTQYF

j_call: TRBJ1-6
clone_size: NA
v_call: TRBV4-3
d_call: NA
cdr3_nt: TGCGCCAGCAGCCAAGAGATTTCGGGGGGAAATTCACCCCTCCACTTT
cdr3_aa: CASSQEISGGNSPLHF

j_call: TRBJ2-7
clone_size: NA
v_call: TRBV2
d_call: TRBD2
cdr3_nt: TGTGCCAGCATCCCGACCCCCCTAGCGGGGGTGGACTACGAGCAGTACTTC
cdr3_aa: CASIPTPLAGVDYEQYF

j_call: TRBJ2-7
clone_size: NA
v_call: TRBV10-3
d_call: TRBD1
cdr3_nt: TGTGCCATCAGGCGGACAGGGGGCGCGGGGGAGCAGTACTTC
cdr3_aa: CAIRRTGGAGEQYF

j_call: TRBJ2-2
clone_size: NA
v_call: TRBV7-9
d_call: TRBD2
cdr3_nt: TGTGCCAGCAGCCCCTTGACTAGCGGGGTCACCGGGGAGCTGTTTTTT
cdr3_aa: CASSPLTSGVTGELFF

j_call: TRBJ2-3
clone_size: NA
v_call: TRBV7-3
d_call: NA
cdr3_nt: TGTGCCAGCAAACCTAGCGAGAACACAGATACGCAGTATTTT
cdr3_aa: CASKPSENTDTQYF

j_call: TRBJ2-7
clone_size: NA
v_call: TRBV5-1
d_call: NA
cdr3_nt: TGCGCCAGCAGCCCAGGGGACCAACTCTACGAGCAGTACTTC
cdr3_aa: CASSPGDQLYEQYF

j_call: TRBJ2-3
clone_size: few
v_call: TRBV6-2/TRBV6-3
d_call: NA
cdr3_nt: TGTGCCAGCAGGAGGTCCCCAAAGGGCACAGATACGCAGTATTTT
cdr3_aa: CASRRSPKGTDTQYF

j_call: TRBJ2-1
clone_size: NA
v_call: TRBV19
d_call: NA
cdr3_nt: TGTGCCAGTAGTATCGTTACAGGTCTAGATAGCAATGAGCAGTTCTTC
cdr3_aa: CASSIVTGLDSNEQFF

j_call: TRBJ2-7
clone_size: NA
v_call: TRBV4-2
d_call: TRBD2
cdr3_nt: TGTGCCAGCAGCCAAGATAGTAAAACTAGCGGTTTCTACGAGCAGTACTTC
cdr3_aa: CASSQDSKTSGFYEQYF

j_call: TRBJ2-7
clone_size: NA
v_call: TRBV11-2
d_call: TRBD2
cdr3_nt: TGTGCCAGCAACTCGAGGGAGGGGCTCTCCTACGAGCAGTACTTC
cdr3_aa: CASNSREGLSYEQYF

j_call: TRBJ1-1
clone_size: NA
v_call: TRBV29-1
d_call: NA
cdr3_nt: TGCAGCGTTGAAATTGAAAGGGTCGGGGGGACTGAAGCTTTCTTT
cdr3_aa: CSVEIERVGGTEAFF

j_call: TRBJ2-3
clone_size: NA
v_call: TRBV5-6
d_call: NA
cdr3_nt: TGTGCCAGCAGCTCCGTAGGGGGACATGGGGACACAGATACGCAGTATTTT
cdr3_aa: CASSSVGGHGDTDTQYF

j_call: TRBJ2-1
clone_size: NA
v_call: TRBV7-9
d_call: NA
cdr3_nt: TGTGCCAGCAGCTTAGATGGGGGTGATGAGCAGTTCTTC
cdr3_aa: CASSLDGGDEQFF

j_call: TRBJ1-2
clone_size: NA
v_call: TRBV6-5
d_call: NA
cdr3_nt: TGTGCCAGCAGAGGGGGTGGGGGACACATCTATGGCTACACCTTC
cdr3_aa: CASRGGGGHIYGYTF

j_call: TRBJ2-5
clone_size: NA
v_call: TRBV20-1
d_call: TRBD2
cdr3_nt: TGCAGTGCTAGAGAACTAGCGGGGCAGCGGGTAAGGGAGACCCAGTACTTC
cdr3_aa: CSARELAGQRVRETQYF

j_call: TRBJ2-3
clone_size: NA
v_call: TRBV24-1
d_call: NA
cdr3_nt: TGTGCCACCAGTGATTCTGGGACAACCGCTACGGATACGCAGTATTTT
cdr3_aa: CATSDSGTTATDTQYF

j_call: TRBJ2-5
clone_size: few
v_call: TRBV27
d_call: NA
cdr3_nt: TGTGCCAGCAGCCGACCCCCGGGACTGGGAGAGACCCAGTACTTC
cdr3_aa: CASSRPPGLGETQYF

j_call: TRBJ2-3
clone_size: NA
v_call: TRBV6-5
d_call: NA
cdr3_nt: TGTGCCAGCAGTCCGACCCTGAGCGGCACAGATACGCAGTATTTT
cdr3_aa: CASSPTLSGTDTQYF

j_call: TRBJ2-1
clone_size: NA
v_call: TRBV6-6
d_call: NA
cdr3_nt: TGTGCCAGCTGCCTAGCAGTATTCAATGAGCAGTTCTTC
cdr3_aa: CASCLAVFNEQFF

j_call: TRBJ1-2
clone_size: once
v_call: TRBV28
d_call: TRBD1
cdr3_nt: TGTGCCAGCAAGCCGGACAGGGGGCCTCCTAACTATGGCTACACCTTC
cdr3_aa: CASKPDRGPPNYGYTF

j_call: TRBJ1-4
clone_size: NA
v_call: TRBV4-1
d_call: NA
cdr3_nt: TGCGCCAGCAGCCAATGGAAGGGACTTAATGAAAAACTGTTTTTT
cdr3_aa: CASSQWKGLNEKLFF

j_call: TRBJ2-1
clone_size: NA
v_call: TRBV4-3
d_call: TRBD2
cdr3_nt: TGCGCCAGCAGCCAAGACACTAGCGGGGATAATGAGCAGTTCTTC
cdr3_aa: CASSQDTSGDNEQFF

j_call: TRBJ1-5
clone_size: few
v_call: TRBV6-6
d_call: NA
cdr3_nt: TGTGCCAGCAGTTACTCGTTGATGAGCAATCAGCCCCAGCATTTT
cdr3_aa: CASSYSLMSNQPQHF

j_call: TRBJ2-7
clone_size: NA
v_call: TRBV5-1
d_call: TRBD2
cdr3_nt: TGCGCCAGCAGCCGGGAGGGGTTAGCGGAAAGCTCCTACGAGCAGTACTTC
cdr3_aa: CASSREGLAESSYEQYF

j_call: TRBJ2-5
clone_size: few
v_call: TRBV5-1
d_call: TRBD2
cdr3_nt: TGCGCCAGCAGCTCTGGAGGGAGCGGGGGGCTCCAAGAGACCCAGTACTTC
cdr3_aa: CASSSGGSGGLQETQYF

j_call: TRBJ2-1
clone_size: few
v_call: TRBV7-2
d_call: NA
cdr3_nt: TGTGCCAGCAGCTTCATCTCCTACAATGAGCAGTTCTTC
cdr3_aa: CASSFISYNEQFF

j_call: TRBJ2-1
clone_size: few
v_call: TRBV29-1
d_call: TRBD1
cdr3_nt: TGCAGCGTTCCGGGACAGCTTTCCTACAATGAGCAGTTCTTC
cdr3_aa: CSVPGQLSYNEQFF

j_call: TRBJ1-6
clone_size: NA
v_call: TRBV27
d_call: NA
cdr3_nt: TGTGCCACCTCCCTGGGCCCAACCCCGGCCTCACCCCTCCACTTT
cdr3_aa: CATSLGPTPASPLHF

j_call: TRBJ2-7
clone_size: NA
v_call: TRBV7-9
d_call: TRBD2
cdr3_nt: TGTGCCAGCAGCCCGACTAGCGGGCCTTCCTACGAGCAGTACTTC
cdr3_aa: CASSPTSGPSYEQYF

j_call: TRBJ1-2
clone_size: few
v_call: TRBV10-3
d_call: TRBD1
cdr3_nt: TGTGCCATCAGGGGACAGGGGGTCGGCTATGGCTACACCTTC
cdr3_aa: CAIRGQGVGYGYTF

j_call: TRBJ2-1
clone_size: once
v_call: TRBV7-2
d_call: NA
cdr3_nt: TGTGCCAGCAGCTCACGGGACGAGTCCTACAATGAGCAGTTCTTC
cdr3_aa: CASSSRDESYNEQFF

j_call: TRBJ1-4
clone_size: NA
v_call: TRBV18
d_call: TRBD1
cdr3_nt: TGTGCCAGCTCACCACGACCTCAGACAGGGGTTGATGAAAAACTGTTTTTT
cdr3_aa: CASSPRPQTGVDEKLFF

j_call: TRBJ2-3
clone_size: few
v_call: TRBV5-1
d_call: TRBD2
cdr3_nt: TGCGCCAGCAGCTTGAGACTAGCGGGGGGCGCTCGCACAGATACGCAGTATTTT
cdr3_aa: CASSLRLAGGARTDTQYF

j_call: TRBJ2-3
clone_size: NA
v_call: TRBV4-2
d_call: TRBD2
cdr3_nt: TGTGCCAGCAGCCAAGCGGGAGCGGGGGGGCCTTCAGATACGCAGTATTTT
cdr3_aa: CASSQAGAGGPSDTQYF

j_call: TRBJ2-7
clone_size: NA
v_call: TRBV6-1
d_call: TRBD1
cdr3_nt: TGTGCCAGCAGTGAGGGTCCAGGGGGCTTGTCCTACGAGCAGTACTTC
cdr3_aa: CASSEGPGGLSYEQYF

j_call: TRBJ1-4
clone_size: few
v_call: TRBV14
d_call: NA
cdr3_nt: TGTGCCAGCAGCCATGGCGGTGAAAAACTGTTTTTT
cdr3_aa: CASSHGGEKLFF

j_call: TRBJ2-3
clone_size: few
v_call: TRBV9
d_call: NA
cdr3_nt: TGTGCCAGCAGCGTAAGAGAAGACAGCACAGATACGCAGTATTTT
cdr3_aa: CASSVREDSTDTQYF

j_call: TRBJ1-2
clone_size: NA
v_call: TRBV20-1
d_call: NA
cdr3_nt: TGCAGTGCTACCGGGACACCTAACTATGGCTACACCTTC
cdr3_aa: CSATGTPNYGYTF

j_call: TRBJ2-3
clone_size: few
v_call: TRBV10-3
d_call: NA
cdr3_nt: TGTGCCATCAGTGCCGTCGATACGCAGTATTTT
cdr3_aa: CAISAVDTQYF

j_call: TRBJ1-4
clone_size: NA
v_call: TRBV20-1
d_call: NA
cdr3_nt: TGCAGTGCTAGAGTCCAGGGGAGGGTCGATCGAGGCGCTAATGAAAAACTGTTTTTT
cdr3_aa: CSARVQGRVDRGANEKLFF

j_call: TRBJ1-2
clone_size: NA
v_call: TRBV20-1
d_call: TRBD1
cdr3_nt: TGCAGTGCCGCCGACAGGGGTTCGTATGGCTACACCTTC
cdr3_aa: CSAADRGSYGYTF

j_call: TRBJ2-5
clone_size: NA
v_call: TRBV4-3
d_call: NA
cdr3_nt: TGCGCCAGCAGCCCGCTCGGGGATATCTACGGGCAGTACTTC
cdr3_aa: CASSPLGDIYGQYF

j_call: TRBJ2-7
clone_size: NA
v_call: TRBV20-1
d_call: TRBD1
cdr3_nt: TGCAGGGCTGGGACAGGGAAGGAGTACGAGCAGTACTTC
cdr3_aa: CRAGTGKEYEQYF

j_call: TRBJ2-5
clone_size: few
v_call: TRBV12-3/TRBV12-4
d_call: TRBD2
cdr3_nt: TGTGCCAGCAGGCCTAGCGGGGGGAACCAAGAGACCCAGTACTTC
cdr3_aa: CASRPSGGNQETQYF

j_call: TRBJ2-4
clone_size: NA
v_call: TRBV27
d_call: TRBD2
cdr3_nt: TGTGCCAGCAGTTTAATAGCGGGGCATGAGCAGTACTTC
cdr3_aa: CASSLIAGHEQYF